This T cell receptor (beta chain) was sequenced for a study of blood T cell repertoires in COVID-19. About the research overall: Sites in the United States, Italy and Spain provided acute and convalescent COVID-19 samples. The cDNA or gDNA used as material had been derived from T cells, B-cell-depleted T cells, or PBMCs.

Per the original data handling: Amplification of reference gene primers provided the estimated nucleated cell counts. TCRdb's copy holds only in-frame clones and misses some; the assay was immunoSEQ multiplex PCR. V, J and clone size are those of that table, while D and trimming were read from the DNA. Found here are around 120,000 clones, about nine tenths of them singletons; the top ten hold more than 6%. The V and J ends lost 5 bases and 4 bases, in that order; junction bases with no gene match: 10. Per the germline V gene, CDR1 is SEHNR and CDR2 is FQNEAQ (reference sequence). The CDR3 totals 16 residues.

The clonotype comes from a human donor in a cohort sampled during active COVID-19. Specimen: peripheral blood. The rearrangement links TRBV7-9 to TRBJ1-1; 10 positions agree with TRBD1. The CDR3 region is CASSLPGRTGGTEAFF. CDR3 bases: TGTGCCAGCAGCCTCCCGGGGAGGACAGGGGGCACTGAAGCTTTCTTT.